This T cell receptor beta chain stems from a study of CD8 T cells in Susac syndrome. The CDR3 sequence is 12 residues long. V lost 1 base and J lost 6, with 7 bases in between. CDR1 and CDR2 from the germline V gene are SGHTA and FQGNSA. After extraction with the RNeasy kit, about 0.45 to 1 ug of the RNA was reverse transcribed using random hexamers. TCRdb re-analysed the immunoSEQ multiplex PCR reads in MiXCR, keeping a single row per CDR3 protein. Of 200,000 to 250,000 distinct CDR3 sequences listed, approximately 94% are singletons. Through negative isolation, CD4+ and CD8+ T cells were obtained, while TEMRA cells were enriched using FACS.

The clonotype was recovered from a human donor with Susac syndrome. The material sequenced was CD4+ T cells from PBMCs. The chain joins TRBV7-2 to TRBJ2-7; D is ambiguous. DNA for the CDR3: TGTGCCAGCAGCTTAGGGACGACCGAGCAGTACTTC. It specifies CASSLGTTEQYF.